This is a list of T cell receptor beta chains from one sample in a study of T cells after yellow fever vaccination. TCRdb re-analysed the 5' RACE reads in MiXCR, keeping a single row per CDR3 protein. This table holds more than 110,000 distinct CDR3 sequences, about 7% found once. The specimen comprised CD4+ T cells sorted from PBMCs, sampled 10 days after the yellow fever booster vaccination. All receptors come from a man aged 25 to 40 who received the YFV17D yellow fever vaccine. The conserved cysteine and the conserved F or W are not part of the CDR3 here. Each record gives: J gene, V gene, clone size, CDR3 protein. Clone size is stated in some rows and not others, as once, few, many or a class when expanded.

j_gene: TRBJ2-6
v_gene: TRBV6-2/TRBV6-3
abundance: few
CDR3aa: ASSPRGGARPTGSGANVLT

j_gene: TRBJ2-1
v_gene: TRBV5-1
abundance: many
CDR3aa: ASSSDRVLNEQF

j_gene: TRBJ2-1
v_gene: TRBV11-2
abundance: many
CDR3aa: ASSSIKGSPYNEQF

j_gene: TRBJ1-1
v_gene: TRBV29-1
abundance: many
CDR3aa: SVAVRSTEAF

j_gene: TRBJ1-2
v_gene: TRBV12-3/TRBV12-4
abundance: many
CDR3aa: ASSATGLANYGYT

j_gene: TRBJ1-2
v_gene: TRBV7-2
abundance: many
CDR3aa: ASSLAGFDGYT

j_gene: TRBJ2-7
v_gene: TRBV29-1
abundance: many
CDR3aa: SVETQSYEQY

j_gene: TRBJ2-5
v_gene: TRBV6-2/TRBV6-3
abundance: many
CDR3aa: ATQTGSTQY

j_gene: TRBJ2-5
v_gene: TRBV5-1
abundance: many
CDR3aa: ASMKRVQETQY

j_gene: TRBJ2-3
v_gene: TRBV20-1
abundance: many
CDR3aa: SARGRRQTDTQY

j_gene: TRBJ2-5
v_gene: TRBV10-3
abundance: many
CDR3aa: AISAGASGIVETQY

j_gene: TRBJ2-7
v_gene: TRBV5-1
abundance: many
CDR3aa: ASSLDLAGGEQY

j_gene: TRBJ1-1
v_gene: TRBV11-2
abundance: many
CDR3aa: ASSLRENTEAF

j_gene: TRBJ2-3
v_gene: TRBV20-1
abundance: many
CDR3aa: SASRGQTVITDTQY

j_gene: TRBJ2-1
v_gene: TRBV11-2
abundance: many
CDR3aa: ASKARVDTLNEQF

j_gene: TRBJ2-3
v_gene: TRBV7-6
abundance: many
CDR3aa: ASSVGTTTDTQY

j_gene: TRBJ1-1
v_gene: TRBV28
abundance: many
CDR3aa: ASSSPSTGFGAEAF

j_gene: TRBJ1-5
v_gene: TRBV20-1
abundance: many
CDR3aa: SASRGLNQPQH

j_gene: TRBJ2-1
v_gene: TRBV18
abundance: many
CDR3aa: ASSPPGLAGTNEQF

j_gene: TRBJ1-1
v_gene: TRBV20-1
abundance: many
CDR3aa: SARQGNTEAF

j_gene: TRBJ2-7
v_gene: TRBV6-5
abundance: many
CDR3aa: ASQFRDRGSYEQY

j_gene: TRBJ2-7
v_gene: TRBV28
abundance: many
CDR3aa: ASTPGTGYSYEQY

j_gene: TRBJ1-5
v_gene: TRBV20-1
abundance: NA
CDR3aa: SANPGPYSNQPQH

j_gene: TRBJ2-5
v_gene: TRBV5-6
abundance: many
CDR3aa: ASSTTSITQETQY

j_gene: TRBJ2-1
v_gene: TRBV9
abundance: many
CDR3aa: ASSVARVGNEQF

j_gene: TRBJ2-7
v_gene: TRBV29-1
abundance: many
CDR3aa: SVAGTSGSSSYEQY

j_gene: TRBJ2-3
v_gene: TRBV5-1
abundance: many
CDR3aa: ATSGQSTDTQY

j_gene: TRBJ2-3
v_gene: TRBV20-1
abundance: many
CDR3aa: SARNAADTQY

j_gene: TRBJ1-2
v_gene: TRBV5-1
abundance: many
CDR3aa: ASSPDRIAYGYT

j_gene: TRBJ2-7
v_gene: TRBV20-1
abundance: many
CDR3aa: SAGTGSHEQY

j_gene: TRBJ2-1
v_gene: TRBV5-1
abundance: many
CDR3aa: ASSLVPSGGPNEQF

j_gene: TRBJ1-1
v_gene: TRBV20-1
abundance: many
CDR3aa: SASRGDTEAF

j_gene: TRBJ2-1
v_gene: TRBV7-2
abundance: many
CDR3aa: ASSSSESSYNEQF

j_gene: TRBJ2-3
v_gene: TRBV6-2/TRBV6-3
abundance: many
CDR3aa: ASSYGVQRSTDTQY